A single sample gave rise to the 15 T cell receptor beta chains below, sequenced in a study of shared clonotypes between healthy human individuals. Terminally differentiated effector memory CD45RA+ cells were left out of the naive CD8 fraction, which was CD45RO-negative and positively selected for CCR7. TCRdb's copy holds only in-frame clones and misses some; the assay was immunoSEQ multiplex PCR. The table has approximately 810,000 clones, roughly 92% seen once. Sequencing was performed on naive CD8+ T cells sorted from blood. These receptors originate from a man younger than 40 in good health.

CDR3 coding DNA: TGTGCCAGCAGCTTGGATGAGACTAGCAGTCCTTACGAGCAGTACTTC. This codes for CASSLDETSSPYEQYF. The chain carries TRBV5-4 and TRBJ2-7; 7 nucleotides align to TRBD2. Trimming took 0 bases from V and 4 from J; bases not matched to a gene: 10. Per the germline V gene, CDR1 is SGHNT and CDR2 is YYREEE (reference sequence). This CDR3 has 16 amino acids. The full variable domain, completed using reference TRBV5-4 and TRBJ2-7, is ETGVTQSPTHLIKTRGQQVTLRCSSQSGHNTVSWYQQALGQGPQFIFQYYREEENGRGNFPPRFSGLQFPNYSSELNVNALELDDSALYLCASSLDETSSPYEQYFGPGTRLTVT.

Written as DNA, the CDR3 is TGTGCCAGCAGTGGACAGTTCACAGATACGCAGTATTTT. Translated: CASSGQFTDTQYF. This rearrangement joins TRBV28 to TRBJ2-3, with D possibly TRBD1 on 6 matching bases. Germline loops: CDR1 MDHEN, CDR2 SYDVKM. CDR3 size: 13 residues. V gave up 5 bases and J gave up 2 bases, with 8 bases separating them.

The chain employs TRBV2 and TRBJ2-1; 13 bases match TRBD2. This CDR3 contains 15 residues. J was trimmed by 5 bases and V by 8 bases; bases with no gene match: 6. CDR1 is SNHLY and CDR2 is FYNNEI in the germline V gene. CDR3: CASPLLAGGDNEQFF. For the CDR3, the DNA is TGTGCCAGCCCCCTACTAGCGGGAGGGGACAATGAGCAGTTCTTC.

The J gene is TRBJ2-7, the V gene TRBV7-7; the D is unclear. The CDR3 runs to 14 residues. The V end was cut by 2 bases, the J end by 1 base, with 9 bases between. Per the germline V gene, CDR1 is SSHAT and CDR2 is FNYEAQ (reference sequence). The CDR3 DNA is TGTGCCAGCAGCTTAACGGTCTCTTCCTACGAGCAGTACTTC. Translation: CASSLTVSSYEQYF. The full variable domain, in which reference TRBV7-7 and TRBJ2-7 provide the parts outside the CDR3, is GAGVSQSPRYKVTKRGQDVTLRCDPISSHATLYWYQQALGQGPEFLTYFNYEAQPDKSGLPSDRFSAERPEGSISTLTIQRTEQRDSAMYRCASSLTVSSYEQYFGPGTRLTVT.

This chain joins TRBV29-1 and TRBJ2-1; D possibly corresponds to TRBD2 (6 bases). V lost 0 bases and J lost 8, with 11 bases in between. Per germline, CDR1 SQVTM and CDR2 ANQGSEA. CDR3 length: 13 amino acids. CDR3 protein: CSVEESGLHEQFF. In DNA form, the CDR3 reads TGCAGCGTTGAAGAGTCGGGACTTCATGAGCAGTTCTTC.

The chain couples TRBV7-3 to TRBJ2-2; no definite D call. The CDR3 runs 16 residues. Trimming took 6 bases from V and 0 from J, leaving 14 bases between them. Germline-derived CDR1 and CDR2 are SGHTA and FQGTGA. The CDR3 loop reads CASSPLAGSNTGELFF. In DNA form, the CDR3 reads TGTGCCAGCAGTCCCCTGGCAGGCTCGAACACCGGGGAGCTGTTTTTT.

This chain joins TRBV4-1 and TRBJ2-7; D possibly corresponds to TRBD2 (5 bases). The CDR3 is 13 amino acids. CDR1 and CDR2 from the germline V gene are MGHRA and YSYEKL. Trimming stripped 4 bases from V and 5 bases from J, with 12 bases between. DNA of the CDR3: TGCGCCAGCAGCCCTCGGGGTGACGACGAGCAGTACTTC. Translation: CASSPRGDDEQYF.

The rearrangement links TRBV5-1 to TRBJ1-1; no definite D call. The CDR3 covers 14 residues. Germline V lookup: CDR1 SGHRS, CDR2 YFSETQ. Trimming stripped 6 bases from V and 1 base from J, with 13 bases between. The CDR3 sequence is CASTYDDTNTEAFF. The CDR3 DNA sequence: TGCGCCAGCACCTATGATGACACGAACACTGAAGCTTTCTTT. Drawing the rest from reference TRBV5-1 and TRBJ1-1, the complete variable domain is KAGVTQTPRYLIKTRGQQVTLSCSPISGHRSVSWYQQTPGQGLQFLFEYFSETQRNKGNFPGRFSGRQFSNSRSEMNVSTLELGDSALYLCASTYDDTNTEAFFGQGTRLTVV.

This chain connects TRBV18 to TRBJ2-2, with unresolved D. This CDR3 spans 13 amino acids. Germline V gives CDR1 KGHSH, CDR2 LQKENI. With 5 bases removed from V and 2 bases from J, the gap between germline ends came to 6 bases. CDR3 in amino acids: CASSGDNTGELFF. The DNA of the CDR3 is TGTGCCAGCTCAGGGGATAACACCGGGGAGCTGTTTTTT.

This chain links TRBV9 with TRBJ2-7; D is undetermined. The germline V gene encodes CDR1 SGDLS and CDR2 YYNGEE. The CDR3 totals 14 residues. The ends were cut back, 4 bases at V and 5 bases at J, with 16 bases in the middle. CDR3 region: CASSPRGDRNEQYF. In DNA, the CDR3 is TGTGCCAGCAGCCCCCGCGGTGACCGCAACGAGCAGTACTTC.

The chain is built from TRBV5-3 and TRBJ2-1, with D perhaps being TRBD1 or TRBD2 (7 bases each). TRBV5-3 is annotated as an ORF whose role is uncertain. V lost 4 bases to trimming and J lost 1 base, with 15 bases between them. The CDR3 runs 16 residues. As DNA, the CDR3 is TGTGCCAGAAGCCCAAGGGGGCGGGAGTCCTACAATGAGCAGTTCTTC. Translating it yields CARSPRGRESYNEQFF.

The chain recombines TRBV27 with TRBJ2-3; D is unresolved. The CDR3 length is 16 residues. Trimming removed 5 bases at V and 5 bases at J, with 20 bases between. Per germline, CDR1 MNHEY and CDR2 SMNVEV (reference sequence). CDR3 in DNA: TGTGCCAGCAGTCCCCTACAAAATACCATCAGAGATACGCAGTATTTT. This encodes CASSPLQNTIRDTQYF.

V is TRBV7-2 and J is TRBJ2-3, with a tentative D call TRBD2 (6 bases). The CDR3 contains 12 residues. V gave up 5 bases and J gave up 10 bases, with 13 bases separating them. Germline V gene sequence: CDR1 SGHTA, CDR2 FQGNSA. The CDR3 here is CASSHELAAQYF. CDR3 DNA sequence: TGTGCCAGCAGCCACGAACTAGCTGCGCAGTATTTT.

The J gene is TRBJ2-3, the V gene TRBV9; 9 bases map to TRBD2. The germline CDR1 and CDR2 sequences are SGDLS and YYNGEE. CDR3 length equals 15 residues. The V and J ends lost 4 bases and 2 bases, in that order; junction bases with no gene match: 5. The CDR3: CASSISGRPTDTQYF. In nucleotides, the CDR3 is TGTGCCAGCAGCATTAGCGGGAGACCCACAGATACGCAGTATTTT.

Here the CDR3 reads CASSSANTGELFF. In nucleotides, the CDR3 is TGTGCCAGCAGCTCGGCGAACACCGGGGAGCTGTTTTTT. The genes are TRBV7-2 and TRBJ2-2, with unresolved D. CDR1 is SGHTA, CDR2 FQGNSA, per germline. Trimming shortened V by 4 bases and J by 0 bases, and 3 bases separated the two germline ends. This CDR3 has 13 amino acids.